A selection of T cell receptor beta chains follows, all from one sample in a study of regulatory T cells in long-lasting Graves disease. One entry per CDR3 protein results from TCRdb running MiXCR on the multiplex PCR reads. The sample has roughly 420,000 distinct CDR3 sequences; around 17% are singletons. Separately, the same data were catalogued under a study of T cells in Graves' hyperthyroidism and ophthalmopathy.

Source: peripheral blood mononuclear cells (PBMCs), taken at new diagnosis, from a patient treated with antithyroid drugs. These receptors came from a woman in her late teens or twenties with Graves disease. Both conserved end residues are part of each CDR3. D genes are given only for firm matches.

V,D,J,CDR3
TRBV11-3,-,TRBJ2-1,CATREDSYNEQFF
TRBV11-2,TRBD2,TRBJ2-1,CASSSPPSSGSPYNEQFF
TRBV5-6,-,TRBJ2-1,CASSLGVGTNTYNEQFF
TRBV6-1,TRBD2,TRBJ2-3,CASSEDSSGGPSTDTQYF
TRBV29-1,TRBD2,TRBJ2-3,CSVPSLTSGRADTQYF
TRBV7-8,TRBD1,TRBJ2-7,CASSLQGQQTYEQYF
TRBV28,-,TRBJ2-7,CASSQYPQSYEQYF
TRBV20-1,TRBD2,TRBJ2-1,CRGTSGINEQFF
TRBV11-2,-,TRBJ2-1,CASSRGGPRVGQFF
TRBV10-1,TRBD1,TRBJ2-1,CASSGGSGGPSSYNEQFF
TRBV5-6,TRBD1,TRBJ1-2,CASSSSFVRGSYGYTF
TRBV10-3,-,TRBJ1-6,CAIKADNSPLHF
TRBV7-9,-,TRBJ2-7,CASSYAQGRSYEQYF
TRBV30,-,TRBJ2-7,CAWREGYEQYF
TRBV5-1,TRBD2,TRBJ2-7,CASSLASGAPYEQYF
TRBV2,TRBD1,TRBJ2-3,CASSEAPTGHRSTDTQYF
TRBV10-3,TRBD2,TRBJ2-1,CAISAATGGNEQFF
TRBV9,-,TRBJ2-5,CASSDQQETQYF
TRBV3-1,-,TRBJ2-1,CASSQSTDNEQFF
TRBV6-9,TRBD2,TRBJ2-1,CASSYLKTSGSYEQFF
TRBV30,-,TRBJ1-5,CAWKLAKQPQHF
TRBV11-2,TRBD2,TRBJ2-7,CASSLDARGEEQYF
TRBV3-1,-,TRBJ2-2,CASSRFYRDQINGELFF
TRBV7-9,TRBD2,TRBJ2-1,CASHSGSYNEQFF
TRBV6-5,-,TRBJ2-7,CASSYMSNYEQYF
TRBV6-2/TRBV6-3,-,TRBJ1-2,CASMETGTDYGYTF
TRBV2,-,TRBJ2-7,CASSEARGAEQYF
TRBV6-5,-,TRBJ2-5,CASSYFQGQETQYF
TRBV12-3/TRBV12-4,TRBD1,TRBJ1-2,CASSFDRGSPYGYTF
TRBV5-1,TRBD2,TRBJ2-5,CASSLVPTSGLETQYF
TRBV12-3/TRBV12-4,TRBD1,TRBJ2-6,CASSLAGQVSSGANVLTF
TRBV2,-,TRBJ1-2,CASSDGWGLESYGYTF
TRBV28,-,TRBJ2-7,CASSSSGTGYEQYF
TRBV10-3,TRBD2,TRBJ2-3,CAISELAGGTDTQYF
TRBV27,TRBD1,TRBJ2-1,CASSPRDRAYNEQFF
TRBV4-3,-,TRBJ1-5,CASSQDLSWRQPQHF
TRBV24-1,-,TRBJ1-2,CATSDQGYVGYTF
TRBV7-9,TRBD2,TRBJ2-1,CASSLAGGHNEQFF
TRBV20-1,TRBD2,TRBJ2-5,CSASMAGAVETQYF
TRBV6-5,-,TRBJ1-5,CASSLVRVLNF
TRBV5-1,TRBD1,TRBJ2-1,CASSPDRAEEQFF
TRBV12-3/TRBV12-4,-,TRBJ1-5,CASSLGDGPNQPQHF
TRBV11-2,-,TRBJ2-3,CASSPPVGLVMGDTQYF
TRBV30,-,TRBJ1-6,CAWSSARWNSPLHF
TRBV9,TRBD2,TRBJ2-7,CASSELAGGDYEQYF
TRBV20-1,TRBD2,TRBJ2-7,CSAHVAGGHEQYF